The rows below give T cell receptor beta chains drawn from one sample of a study of siplizumab effects on memory and regulatory T cells. Data came from immunoSEQ multiplex PCR; TCRdb stores just in-frame clones and leaves some out. The sample contains about 50,000 clones, over 75% of which appear only once. Sequencing was performed on naive CD8+ T cells sorted from blood. All receptors come from a human donor in good health. CDR3s include the opening cysteine and the closing phenylalanine or tryptophan.

J gene,V gene,CDR3 protein
TRBJ2-1,TRBV6-5,CAAGLAGGNEQFF
TRBJ1-2,TRBV28,CASSLKYGDRESGYTF
TRBJ2-7,TRBV5-1,CASSLGTSGRYEQYF
TRBJ2-2,TRBV5-4,CASSYNTGELFF
TRBJ1-1,TRBV11-2,CASSLTGTEAFF
TRBJ1-2,TRBV27,CASSVLPQGAGGYTF
TRBJ2-5,TRBV5-1,CASGLAGGPIETQYF
TRBJ1-4,TRBV6-1,CASSEAPGFPNEKLFF
TRBJ2-1,TRBV7-9,CASSPPLGYNEQFF
TRBJ2-7,TRBV27,CASSSFTSGVPYEQYF
TRBJ2-7,TRBV20-1,CSAPDSSEQYF
TRBJ2-3,TRBV5-4,CASSFATDTQYF
TRBJ2-7,TRBV7-6,CASSLGLQNYEQYF
TRBJ2-5,TRBV27,CASSFNSDRGGETQYF
TRBJ2-7,TRBV7-6,CASSLATSGGGYEQYF
TRBJ2-1,TRBV2,CASSEEGGHNEQFF
TRBJ2-3,TRBV7-9,CASSSNDRFITDTQYF